This is a list of T cell receptor beta chains from one sample in a study of T cells after somatic rescue of genetic block. TCRdb keeps only in-frame clones here, not all; method: immunoSEQ multiplex PCR. Among some 15,000 clones listed, about two thirds were seen once. The specimen sequenced was peripheral blood mononuclear cells (PBMCs). The receptors here all came from a boy younger than 18. The CDR3 runs from the conserved cysteine through the conserved F or W. The D gene is left open where the match is weak. Size values are once, few and many counts, or a class for expanded clones, and some rows have none.

j_call,v_call,cdr3_length,clone_size,d_call,cdr3_aa,cdr3_nt
TRBJ1-5,TRBV5-1,16,few,-,CASSWGAGNSNQPQHF,TGCGCCAGCAGCTGGGGGGCAGGTAATAGCAATCAGCCCCAGCATTTT
TRBJ2-5,TRBV28,13,-,-,CASSLRPQETQYF,TGTGCCAGCAGTTTAAGGCCCCAAGAGACCCAGTACTTC
TRBJ2-1,TRBV9,15,few,TRBD2,CASSVGTSGRNEQFF,TGTGCCAGCAGCGTAGGGACTAGCGGGCGAAATGAGCAGTTCTTC
TRBJ1-1,TRBV29-1,10,-,-,CSVEDLWPFF,TGCAGCGTTGAAGATCTTTGGCCTTTCTTT
TRBJ1-6,TRBV6-5,14,-,-,CASRQRSYNSPLHF,TGTGCCAGCCGTCAGCGCTCCTATAATTCACCCCTCCACTTT
TRBJ2-5,TRBV7-9,17,few,-,CASSSPGTVASRETQYF,TGTGCCAGCAGCTCTCCCGGGACCGTGGCCAGCAGGGAGACCCAGTACTTC
TRBJ1-2,TRBV11-2,14,-,-,CASSLVDRIYGYTF,TGTGCCAGCAGCTTAGTCGACAGAATCTATGGCTACACCTTC
TRBJ2-7,TRBV28,16,-,-,CASSSSTGGRYYEQYF,TGTGCCAGCAGTTCTTCTACGGGGGGCCGATACTACGAGCAGTACTTC
TRBJ2-7,TRBV6-6,14,-,TRBD1,CASSYGRQGHEQYF,TGTGCCAGCAGTTACGGCCGACAGGGACACGAGCAGTACTTC
TRBJ2-6,TRBV5-6,16,few,TRBD1,CASSFDRGTGANVLTF,TGTGCCAGCAGCTTCGACAGGGGAACTGGGGCCAACGTCCTGACTTTC
TRBJ2-3,TRBV21-1,16,-,-,CASSKVRTGSTDTQYF,TGTGCCAGCAGCAAAGTAAGGACAGGATCCACAGATACGCAGTATTTT
TRBJ1-1,TRBV10-3,13,few,-,CAISIGMNTEAFF,TGTGCCATCAGCATCGGGATGAACACTGAAGCTTTCTTT
TRBJ2-3,TRBV19,13,once,TRBD1,CASRDRGTDTQYF,TGTGCCAGCCGGGACAGGGGCACAGATACGCAGTATTTT
TRBJ2-7,TRBV6-1,14,-,-,CASSGVVTGDEQYF,TGTGCCAGCAGTGGTGTAGTAACAGGTGACGAGCAGTACTTC
TRBJ1-2,TRBV18,13,-,-,CASSPDSSEGYTF,TGTGCCAGCTCACCGGACAGTTCGGAGGGCTACACCTTC
TRBJ2-1,TRBV6-6,16,-,TRBD1,CASRSHRDRDYNEQFF,TGTGCCAGCAGATCCCACCGGGACAGGGACTACAATGAGCAGTTCTTC
TRBJ2-7,TRBV21-1,17,-,-,CASSKVGGDREKQEQYF,TGTGCCAGCAGCAAAGTTGGGGGGGACAGGGAGAAACAGGAGCAGTACTTC
TRBJ2-7,TRBV28,13,-,-,CANEPGPSYEQYF,TGTGCCAATGAACCGGGACCTTCGTACGAGCAGTACTTC
TRBJ1-4,TRBV5-1,14,-,TRBD1,CASSPDRGNEKLFF,TGCGCCAGCAGCCCCGACAGGGGAAATGAAAAACTGTTTTTT
TRBJ1-4,TRBV25-1,17,-,-,CASSDSRTPATNEKLFF,TGTGCCAGCAGTGATAGTCGGACTCCTGCAACTAATGAAAAACTGTTTTTT
TRBJ2-7,TRBV11-2,12,-,-,CASSLAGYEQYF,TGTGCCAGCAGCTTAGCCGGCTACGAGCAGTACTTC
TRBJ1-2,TRBV11-3,15,-,-,CASSFSGHPNYGYTF,TGTGCCAGCAGCTTCTCGGGACACCCTAACTATGGCTACACCTTC
TRBJ2-3,TRBV11-3,12,-,-,CASSFAGDLQYF,TGTGCCAGCAGCTTTGCAGGAGACTTGCAGTATTTT
TRBJ1-2,TRBV18,13,-,TRBD1,CASSKDRGNGYTF,TGTGCCAGCTCAAAGGACAGGGGGAATGGCTACACCTTC
TRBJ1-1,TRBV28,15,few,TRBD1,CASSWQGDMNTEAFF,TGTGCCAGCAGTTGGCAGGGGGACATGAACACTGAAGCTTTCTTT
TRBJ1-4,TRBV28,16,-,-,CASSFLGTSTNEKLFF,TGTGCCAGCAGTTTCCTTGGGACTTCAACTAATGAAAAACTGTTTTTT
TRBJ2-3,TRBV9,15,-,-,CASSVGHTGPDTQYF,TGTGCCAGCAGCGTAGGGCATACTGGCCCAGATACGCAGTATTTT
TRBJ2-3,TRBV7-9,18,-,TRBD2,CASSLRGGARAPADTQYF,TGTGCCAGCAGCTTAAGGGGAGGGGCGCGGGCCCCGGCAGATACGCAGTATTTT
TRBJ2-5,TRBV2,12,-,-,CASSVGTETQYF,TGTGCCAGCAGCGTGGGAACAGAGACCCAGTACTTC
TRBJ1-2,TRBV11-2,17,many,TRBD1,CASSRSQGALNNYGYTF,TGTGCCAGCAGCCGTTCACAGGGGGCGCTGAATAACTATGGCTACACCTTC
TRBJ1-2,TRBV5-1,14,-,TRBD1,CASSPIQGARGYTF,TGCGCCAGCAGCCCCATCCAGGGGGCGCGAGGCTACACCTTC
TRBJ2-1,TRBV10-1,14,few,TRBD2,CASSDRLAGNEQFF,TGCGCCAGCAGTGACCGCCTAGCGGGAAACGAGCAGTTCTTC
TRBJ2-7,TRBV10-3,14,-,TRBD1,CAISDLQGAGEQYF,TGTGCCATCAGCGACCTCCAGGGGGCAGGCGAGCAGTACTTC
TRBJ2-1,TRBV28,14,-,-,CASNIRGVYNEQFF,TGTGCCAGCAATATCAGGGGAGTCTACAATGAGCAGTTCTTC
TRBJ1-2,TRBV29-1,13,-,TRBD1,CSVGAGTGTGYTF,TGCAGCGTTGGGGCCGGGACAGGGACTGGCTACACCTTC
TRBJ2-2,TRBV7-6,15,-,-,CASSSPTANTGELFF,TGTGCCAGCAGCTCTCCGACTGCGAACACCGGGGAGCTGTTTTTT
TRBJ2-7,TRBV6-5,15,once,TRBD1,CASSYWDRVSYEQYF,TGTGCCAGCAGTTACTGGGACAGGGTCTCCTACGAGCAGTACTTC
TRBJ2-3,TRBV9,13,-,-,CASSPHYTDTQYF,TGTGCCAGCAGTCCTCACTACACAGATACGCAGTATTTT
TRBJ2-7,TRBV5-6,16,-,-,CEAGTGIYPCTYEQYF,-
TRBJ1-5,TRBV2,13,-,-,CASTGNYNQPQHF,TGTGCCAGCACAGGGAATTACAATCAGCCCCAGCATTTT
TRBJ2-1,TRBV5-1,15,-,TRBD1,CASSPQGGSYNEQFF,TGCGCCAGCAGCCCACAGGGGGGCTCCTACAATGAGCAGTTCTTC